The T cell receptor (beta chain) described here comes from a study of beta chain features in type 1 diabetes. General study points: Shorter TCRB CDR3s, moderately but significantly so, marked every one of the four CD4+ subsets in Type 1 diabetes patients.

In its sample, this clone was seen a few times. Antigen unknown. Staining for CD45RO/CCR7/CD25/CD127/CD95/CD27 allowed sorting of CD4+ naive, central memory, regulatory and stem cell-like memory cells. Each sorted population was over 98% pure. Germline lookup yields CDR1 MDHEN and CDR2 SYDVKM. The V gene end was trimmed by 11 bases and the J gene end by 2 bases; junction bases not matched to a gene: 11. This CDR3 is built from 16 residues. TCRB transcripts that were expressed got sequenced, as all of the isolated RNA had been reverse transcribed. TCRdb keeps only in-frame clones here, not all; method: immunoSEQ multiplex PCR. The profile shows 12,000 to 15,000 clones, about two thirds of them singletons.

Sequenced sample: stem cell memory CD4+ T cells from blood. The origin of this receptor is a woman aged 18-29 years with type 1 diabetes. The chain employs TRBV28 and TRBJ2-2; 10 nucleotides align to TRBD2. CDR3 protein: CAPPKAGGINTGELFF. The DNA of the CDR3 is TGTGCCCCCCCGAAAGCGGGAGGGATCAACACCGGGGAGCTGTTTTTT.